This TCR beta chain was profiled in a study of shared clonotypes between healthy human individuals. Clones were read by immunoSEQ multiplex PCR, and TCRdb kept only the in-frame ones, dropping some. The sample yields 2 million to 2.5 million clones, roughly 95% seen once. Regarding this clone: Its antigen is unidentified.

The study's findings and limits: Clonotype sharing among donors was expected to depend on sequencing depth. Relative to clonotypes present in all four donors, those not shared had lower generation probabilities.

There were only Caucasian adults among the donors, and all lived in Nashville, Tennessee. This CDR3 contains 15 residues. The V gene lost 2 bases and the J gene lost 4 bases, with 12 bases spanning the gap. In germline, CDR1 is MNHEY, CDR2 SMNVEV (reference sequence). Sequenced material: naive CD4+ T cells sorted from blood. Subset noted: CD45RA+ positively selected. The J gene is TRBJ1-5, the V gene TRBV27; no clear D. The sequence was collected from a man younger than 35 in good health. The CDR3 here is CASSLISGANQPQHF. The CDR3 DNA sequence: TGTGCCAGCAGTTTAATTAGCGGTGCAAATCAGCCCCAGCATTTT.